Each of the 13 T cell receptor beta chains below was sequenced from the same sample in a study of T cells in Graves' hyperthyroidism and ophthalmopathy. Amplification yielded TCR beta CDR3 regions, with RNA transcripts as the source. Researchers ran a first-round RT-PCR on the TCR CDR3 using the HTBI primer set. From the multiplex PCR reads, TCRdb called clonotypes with MiXCR, one entry per CDR3 protein. This sample has roughly 380,000 distinct CDR3 sequences, with approximately 14% found just once. Material for sequencing was blood. The origin of the receptors is a woman aged 55-75 years with Graves' hyperthyroidism.

This clonotype has a handful of counts. The chain links TRBV5-6 to TRBJ1-1; no reliable D call. The CDR3 is made up of 14 amino acids. Germline V gives CDR1 SGHDT, CDR2 YYEEEE. Trimming took off 4 bases at V and 11 bases at J, with 21 bases between the two ends. CDR3 loop: CASSAPPGTGSAFF. Written as DNA, the CDR3 is TGTGCCAGCAGCGCCCCGCCCGGAACGGGGTCGGCTTTCTTT. Full variable domain (rest looked up from reference TRBV5-6 and TRBJ1-1): DAGVTQSPTHLIKTRGQQVTLRCSPKSGHDTVSWYQQALGQGPQFIFQYYEEEERQRGNFPDRFSGHQFPNYSSELNVNALLLGDSALYLCASSAPPGTGSAFFGQGTRLTVV.

This clonotype was recorded at least ten times. This chain links TRBV5-1 with TRBJ2-7; 11 nucleotides align to TRBD1. The V gene's germline CDR1 is SGHRS and CDR2 YFSETQ. J gave up 4 bases and V 3 bases, and 3 bases lay outside the gene matches. This CDR3 is built from 14 residues. Here the CDR3 DNA reads TGCGCCAGCAGCTCGGACAGGGGGCTATACGAGCAGTACTTC. This translates into CASSSDRGLYEQYF.

The CDR3 DNA sequence: TGTGCCAGCAGCTCACAGGGGACAGGACGCACAGATACGCAGTATTTT. Translation gives CASSSQGTGRTDTQYF. The chain recombines TRBV7-3 with TRBJ2-3; 8 bases map to TRBD1. V lost 4 bases and J lost 1; bases outside the gene matches: 7. CDR1 SGHTA and CDR2 FQGTGA come from the germline V gene. The CDR3 sequence is 16 residues long.

A remark on this clonotype: At one end the junction does not follow the germline gene, possibly because of a read error. CDR3 nucleotide sequence: TGCGCCTGCAGCTTGGACAGGACAGGGAGATACGAGCAGTACTTC. It encodes CACSLDRTGRYEQYF. The V call is TRBV5-1, the J call TRBJ2-7, with TRBD1 matching over 8 bases. Germline V gene data show CDR1 as SGHRS and CDR2 as YFSETQ. This CDR3 comprises 15 residues.

This clonotype was picked up many times. The V call is TRBV27, the J call TRBJ2-1, with D unresolved. In germline, CDR1 is MNHEY, CDR2 SMNVEV (reference sequence). The CDR3 is 15 amino acids. Trimming took off 2 bases at V and 0 bases at J, with 8 bases between the two ends. The CDR3 DNA reads TGTGCCAGCAGTTTAGGTTGGAGCTCCTACAATGAGCAGTTCTTC. Its protein is CASSLGWSSYNEQFF.

In regard to this clonotype: The CDR3 does not end in the conserved phenylalanine or tryptophan, so this is likely a read error. The rearrangement joins TRBV12-3 or TRBV12-4 to TRBJ2-2; D uncertain. This CDR3 has 16 residues. V was cut by 3 bases and J by 1 base, with 12 bases left in between. CDR3 coding DNA: TGTGCCAGCAGTTTTAGGTCGCACAGGAACACCGGGGAGCTGTTTCTT. Translation gives CASSFRSHRNTGELFL.

This clonotype has at least ten counts. The V and J genes are TRBV2 and TRBJ2-1; 12 nucleotides align to TRBD2. This CDR3 spans 15 amino acids. Trimming removed 4 bases from V and 8 bases from J; junction bases left unmatched: 6. Germline V gives CDR1 SNHLY, CDR2 FYNNEI. CDR3 loop: CASSGLAGVFDEQFF. CDR3 DNA sequence: TGTGCCAGCAGTGGACTAGCGGGAGTTTTCGATGAGCAGTTCTTC.

This clonotype was counted at least ten times. V usage is TRBV28 and J usage is TRBJ2-7; D is possibly TRBD1 (5 bases). Germline assignment: CDR1 MDHEN and CDR2 SYDVKM. CDR3 length: 14 amino acids. Trimming removed 3 bases at V and 5 bases at J, with 14 bases between. The CDR3 nucleotides are TGTGCCAGCAGTTTTAGGGGTTCCCGCCACGAGCAGTACTTC. Its protein is CASSFRGSRHEQYF.

Many counts were recorded for this clonotype. The genes are TRBV5-1 and TRBJ1-1; TRBD1 matches 11 bases. V shed 1 base, J shed 2 bases, and the junction held 1 base outside the gene matches. The germline gives CDR1 SGHRS, CDR2 YFSETQ. The CDR3 totals 15 residues. The CDR3 coding sequence is TGCGCCAGCAGCTTGTGGACAGGGGGCAACACTGAAGCTTTCTTT. As protein: CASSLWTGGNTEAFF. The variable domain in full, completed from reference TRBV5-1 and TRBJ1-1, reads KAGVTQTPRYLIKTRGQQVTLSCSPISGHRSVSWYQQTPGQGLQFLFEYFSETQRNKGNFPGRFSGRQFSNSRSEMNVSTLELGDSALYLCASSLWTGGNTEAFFGQGTRLTVV.

This sequence joins TRBV2 and TRBJ2-2; 7 positions agree with TRBD2. Germline CDR1 is SNHLY and CDR2 is FYNNEI. This CDR3 spans 14 amino acids. The J segment lost 4 bases and the V segment lost 8 bases, leaving 7 bases of the junction unmatched. The CDR3 region is CASGGGAGTGELFF. The CDR3 nucleotides read TGTGCCAGCGGGGGGGGAGCGGGCACCGGGGAGCTGTTTTTT.

This clonotype showed up many times. The DNA for the CDR3 is TGTGCCAGCAGCTTGGGTCTAGCGGGAGTAGATACGCAGTATTTT. Translating gives CASSLGLAGVDTQYF. The chain combines TRBV5-6 with TRBJ2-3; the match to TRBD2 covers 10 bases. CDR1 is SGHDT, CDR2 YYEEEE, per germline. With V trimmed by 0 bases and J by 5 bases, 3 bases remained unmatched. This CDR3 spans 15 amino acids.

This rearrangement joins TRBV19 to TRBJ2-7; no clear D. V lost 5 bases, J lost 2 bases, and 16 bases lay in between. Germline V gives CDR1 LNHDA, CDR2 SQIVND (reference sequence). The CDR3 has 15 residues. The chain's CDR3 is CASSDSGSPTYEQYF. The CDR3 coding sequence is TGTGCCAGTAGTGACTCAGGTTCCCCAACCTACGAGCAGTACTTC.

V gene TRBV7-6 combines with J gene TRBJ2-1, with 8 bases lining up with TRBD2. With V trimmed by 1 base and J by 3 bases, 5 bases remained unmatched. Germline V gene data show CDR1 as SGHVS and CDR2 as FNYEAQ. The CDR3 contains 16 residues. As DNA, the CDR3 is TGTGCCAGCAGCTTAGGACTAGCGACCCTCTACAATGAGCAGTTCTTC. Amino acids: CASSLGLATLYNEQFF.